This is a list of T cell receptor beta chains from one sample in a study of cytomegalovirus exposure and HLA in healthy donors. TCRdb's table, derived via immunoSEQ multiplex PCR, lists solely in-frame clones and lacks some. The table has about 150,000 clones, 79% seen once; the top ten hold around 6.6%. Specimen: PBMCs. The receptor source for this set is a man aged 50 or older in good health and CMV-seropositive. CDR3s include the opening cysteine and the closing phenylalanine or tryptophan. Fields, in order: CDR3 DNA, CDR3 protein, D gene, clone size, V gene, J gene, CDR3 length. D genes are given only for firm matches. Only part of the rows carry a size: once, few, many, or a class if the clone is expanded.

TGTGCCAGCAGCTTGGACGCCTGGCGGGGGGCCAACGTCCTGACTTTC	CASSLDAWRGANVLTF	-	-	TRBV5-6	TRBJ2-6	16
TGTGCCAGCAGCCGCTCCCCGGGTGCGGGAAACACCATATATTTT	CASSRSPGAGNTIYF	-	-	TRBV6-5	TRBJ1-3	15
TGTGCCAGCAGCCGTCTAGGGGGATCAGACACCATATATTTT	CASSRLGGSDTIYF	-	-	TRBV14	TRBJ1-3	14
TGTGCCAGCAGCTTGGCCGGAGGGTTGGAGGTTTGGGAAAAACTGTTTTTT	CASSLAGGLEVWEKLFF	-	-	TRBV5-6	TRBJ1-4	17
TGTTCCAGCAGCTTATATCGCGGACAGGGGAGAAACACCATATATTTT	CSSSLYRGQGRNTIYF	TRBD1	-	TRBV7-9	TRBJ1-3	16
TGTGCCAGCTCACCGGGACTAGCGGGAGTACACTCCCACGAGCAGTACTTC	CASSPGLAGVHSHEQYF	TRBD2	-	TRBV18	TRBJ2-7	17
TGTGCCAGCAGGGGGGACACCCACACTGAAGCTTTCTTT	CASRGDTHTEAFF	-	-	TRBV2	TRBJ1-1	13
TGTGCCAGCAGTTACTCGATCGGAGCGGGAGGGTACGAGCAGTACTTC	CASSYSIGAGGYEQYF	TRBD2	-	TRBV6-5	TRBJ2-7	16
TGCGCCAGCAGCCTGCTTCGGGGGTTCGAGACCCAGTACTTC	CASSLLRGFETQYF	-	few	TRBV5-1	TRBJ2-5	14
TGTGCCAGCGATCGGAGGACTGAAGCTTTCTTT	CASDRRTEAFF	-	-	TRBV2	TRBJ1-1	11
TGTGCCAGCAGCTCCTGGACTAGCGGGAGGGCCCGGGAGCTGTTTTTT	CASSSWTSGRARELFF	TRBD2	-	TRBV7-9	TRBJ2-2	16
TGTGCCAGCAGCATGAGCTCGGACAGATCCTATGGCTACACCTTC	CASSMSSDRSYGYTF	-	-	TRBV7-2	TRBJ1-2	15
TGTGCCAGCAGCTCTACCGGGACCGGGGGGACTGAAGCTTTCTTT	CASSSTGTGGTEAFF	-	-	TRBV7-9	TRBJ1-1	15
TGTGCCAGCAGCATGGGTGGTTGGGGCGGGAGGGCCTCAGATACGCAGTATTTT	CASSMGGWGGRASDTQYF	TRBD2	-	TRBV11-2	TRBJ2-3	18
TGTGCCAGCAGTGAAAAAGACAACAAGAAGACCCAGTACTTC	CASSEKDNKKTQYF	-	-	TRBV6-5	TRBJ2-5	14
TGTGCCAGCAGTAAGAGGAACAGGGGGCGCGACACTGAAGCTTTCTTT	CASSKRNRGRDTEAFF	TRBD1	-	TRBV2	TRBJ1-1	16
TGTGCCAGCAGCTCCCCCAGGGGAATCGTTGAAGCTTTCTTT	CASSSPRGIVEAFF	-	few	TRBV7-9	TRBJ1-1	14
TGTGCCAGCGGCGCTACAGGGGAATCCTACGAGCAGTACTTC	CASGATGESYEQYF	TRBD1	once	TRBV6-6	TRBJ2-7	14
TGTGCCAGCAGCCGAGGACAAATGAACACTGAAGCTTTCTTT	CASSRGQMNTEAFF	-	-	TRBV11-3	TRBJ1-1	14
TGCAGCGCCCGCCGGGGGACAGGGAACAATGAGCAGTTCTTC	CSARRGTGNNEQFF	TRBD1	-	TRBV29-1	TRBJ2-1	14
TGTGCCAGCAGTCAGGGGAGGGATAGTCAGCCCCAGCATTTT	CASSQGRDSQPQHF	-	-	TRBV7-9	TRBJ1-5	14
TGTGCCACCAGCAGAGATTTACAATATTATGGCTACACCTTC	CATSRDLQYYGYTF	-	-	TRBV15	TRBJ1-2	14
TGTGCCAGCAGTGAATATCGGGGGTCTAATGAAAAACTGTTTTTT	CASSEYRGSNEKLFF	-	-	TRBV6-1	TRBJ1-4	15
TGTGCCAGCAGTGGGACAGACACTGAAGCTTTCTTT	CASSGTDTEAFF	-	-	TRBV6-1	TRBJ1-1	12
TGTGCCAGCAGCTTAGAGCAGGGGTACACTGAAGCTTTCTTT	CASSLEQGYTEAFF	-	-	TRBV7-9	TRBJ1-1	14
TGTGCCAGCAGTGAAGCGAGGAGATACGAGCAGTACTTC	CASSEARRYEQYF	-	-	TRBV2	TRBJ2-7	13
TGCGCCAGCAGCTTGGATGGGACAGGGGAATTCTACGAGCAGTACTTC	CASSLDGTGEFYEQYF	TRBD1	few	TRBV5-1	TRBJ2-7	16
TGTGCCAGCAGCTTAGTTCCCTTCTACGAGCAGTACTTC	CASSLVPFYEQYF	-	-	TRBV11-2	TRBJ2-7	13
TGCGCCAGCAGCTCGTGGAGGGGGCCTGGGACTGAAGCTTTCTTT	CASSSWRGPGTEAFF	TRBD1	once	TRBV4-1	TRBJ1-1	15
TGCGCCAGCAGCACCACTAGCGGGAGGTTCCCCGGGGAGCTGTTTTTT	CASSTTSGRFPGELFF	TRBD2	-	TRBV5-1	TRBJ2-2	16
TGCAGCGTTGGCACGGGGGGGTGGAATGAGCAGTTCTTC	CSVGTGGWNEQFF	TRBD2	once	TRBV29-1	TRBJ2-1	13
TGCGCCAGCAGTGAATTGACAGGGTGGGGGGCCAACGTCCTGACTTTC	CASSELTGWGANVLTF	TRBD1	-	TRBV10-2	TRBJ2-6	16
TGTGCCAGCAGTGAAGCGCGAGGGGGCAGGGGTCAGCCCCAGCATTTT	CASSEARGGRGQPQHF	TRBD1	-	TRBV2	TRBJ1-5	16
TGCGCCATCAGTGAGTCCCCAGGGGACACTGAAGCTTTCTTT	CAISESPGDTEAFF	-	-	TRBV10-3	TRBJ1-1	14
TGTGCCAGTAGTAGACAGGGGGAGACGGACGTCCTGACTTTC	CASSRQGETDVLTF	TRBD1	-	TRBV19	TRBJ2-6	14
TGTGCCAGTAGTATACGACTAGCGGGACAAGAGACCCAGTACTTC	CASSIRLAGQETQYF	TRBD2	-	TRBV19	TRBJ2-5	15
TGTGCCAGCAGTGAAGTTTCAGGGGCCAACGTCCTGACTTTC	CASSEVSGANVLTF	-	-	TRBV2	TRBJ2-6	14
TGCACCAGCAGCCAAGAGGTGGTGGACAGGGGGTTCCTTAACTATGGCTACACCTTC	CTSSQEVVDRGFLNYGYTF	-	-	TRBV1	TRBJ1-2	19
TGTGCCAGCAGTTTACCCGGGGTAGCACTCGAGCAGTACTTC	CASSLPGVALEQYF	-	-	TRBV28	TRBJ2-7	14
TGTGCCAGCTCACCTCTTACAGGGGGGAGCTCCTACAATGAGCAGTTCTTC	CASSPLTGGSSYNEQFF	TRBD1	once	TRBV18	TRBJ2-1	17
TGTGCCATCAGTGGTGCCCCCCCGGACAGGGACGAAGCTTTCTTT	CAISGAPPDRDEAFF	TRBD1	few	TRBV10-3	TRBJ1-1	15
TGTGCCAGCTCACCAAGCGGGACTAGCGGGACCTACGAGCAGTACTTC	CASSPSGTSGTYEQYF	TRBD2	-	TRBV18	TRBJ2-7	16
TGTGCCAGTAGTATTCGGGTACACAAGTCAAGCTCCTACAATGAGCAGTTCTTC	CASSIRVHKSSSYNEQFF	-	-	TRBV19	TRBJ2-1	18
TGTGCCAGCAGCCCCCGTCCCTACGAGCAGTACTTC	CASSPRPYEQYF	-	-	TRBV11-2	TRBJ2-7	12